These T cell receptor beta chains were read from a single sample in a study of shared clonotypes between healthy human individuals. Profiling relied on immunoSEQ multiplex PCR, and the TCRdb table lists in-frame clones only, not all of them. The sample lists over 2 million clones; roughly 94% were seen once. The sequenced sample consisted of naive CD4+ T cells sorted from blood. The receptor source for this set is a man between 18 and 35 years old in good health. Both conserved end residues are part of each CDR3. Fields, in order: D gene, clone size, J gene, V gene, CDR3 protein, CDR3 DNA. The D gene is left open where the match is weak. Size tells how often a clone was seen (once, few, many) or the class of an expanded clone, and some rows leave it out.

>NA|NA|TRBJ2-2|TRBV19
CASSIISRTGELFF
TGTGCCAGTAGTATTATCTCGCGGACCGGGGAGCTGTTTTTT
>TRBD1|NA|TRBJ2-5|TRBV19
CASKGQGAWETQYF
TGTGCCAGTAAAGGACAGGGGGCCTGGGAGACCCAGTACTTC
>NA|few|TRBJ2-7|TRBV6-5
CASSPVGGPSYEQYF
TGTGCCAGCAGCCCCGTCGGGGGACCCTCCTACGAGCAGTACTTC
>NA|NA|TRBJ1-2|TRBV2
CASSVRRQDNYGYTF
TGTGCCAGCAGTGTAAGGAGACAGGATAACTATGGCTACACCTTC
>TRBD1|NA|TRBJ1-2|TRBV5-1
CASSGDRMRGYTF
TGCGCCAGCAGCGGGGACAGGATGAGGGGCTACACCTTC
>NA|NA|TRBJ2-3|TRBV10-3
CAISEGGGTDTQYF
TGTGCCATCAGTGAAGGAGGGGGGACAGATACGCAGTATTTT
>NA|once|TRBJ2-3|TRBV10-1
CASSDGGGAFTDTQYF
TGCGCCAGCAGTGACGGCGGGGGCGCTTTCACAGATACGCAGTATTTT
>TRBD1|NA|TRBJ2-5|TRBV30
CAWSPRWGQQETQYF
TGTGCCTGGAGTCCTCGTTGGGGACAGCAAGAGACCCAGTACTTC
>NA|NA|TRBJ2-7|TRBV28
CASSRVRLLSYEQYF
TGTGCCAGCAGCCGCGTCCGCCTCCTTTCCTACGAGCAGTACTTC
>NA|once|TRBJ2-5|TRBV7-6
CASSSRTPPGETQYF
TGTGCCAGCAGCTCGAGGACACCACCCGGGGAGACCCAGTACTTC
>NA|NA|TRBJ2-1|TRBV4-1
CASSQPRGFPYNEQFF
TGCGCCAGCAGCCAACCCCGAGGGTTCCCCTACAATGAGCAGTTCTTC
>NA|few|TRBJ2-7|TRBV5-1
CASSSQGSAYEQYF
TGCGCCAGCAGCTCTCAGGGTTCCGCCTACGAGCAGTACTTC
>NA|NA|TRBJ2-2|TRBV5-1
CASSPRGLTTGELFF
TGCGCCAGCAGCCCGCGGGGACTCACCACCGGGGAGCTGTTTTTT
>TRBD2|NA|TRBJ2-7|TRBV19
CASKRLAGDSYEQYF
TGTGCCAGTAAAAGACTAGCGGGAGATTCCTACGAGCAGTACTTC
>TRBD2|NA|TRBJ2-1|TRBV7-2
CASSPSGGSYNEQFF
TGTGCCAGCAGCCCTAGCGGGGGGTCCTACAATGAGCAGTTCTTC
>NA|NA|TRBJ2-1|TRBV5-6
CASSLLVSSYNEQFF
TGTGCCAGCAGCTTGCTGGTTAGCTCCTACAATGAGCAGTTCTTC
>NA|NA|TRBJ2-3|TRBV6-5
CASTRGAGDTQYF
TGTGCCAGCACTCGGGGCGCGGGAGATACGCAGTATTTT
>NA|NA|TRBJ1-5|TRBV9
CASSAGTLSNQPQHF
TGTGCCAGCAGCGCCGGGACGCTTAGCAATCAGCCCCAGCATTTT
>TRBD1|NA|TRBJ2-3|TRBV19
CASSIGTGTDTQYF
TGTGCCAGTAGTATCGGGACAGGTACAGATACGCAGTATTTT
>NA|NA|TRBJ2-3|TRBV5-1
CASSLSGSGDTQYF
TGCGCCAGCAGCTTGAGCGGGTCGGGAGATACGCAGTATTTT
>NA|NA|TRBJ2-2|TRBV27
CASSRYTGELFF
TGTGCCAGCAGTCGATACACCGGGGAGCTGTTTTTT
>TRBD1|NA|TRBJ2-3|TRBV18
CASSPFGQGDRYF
TGTGCCAGCTCACCATTTGGACAGGGCGACCGGTATTTT
>NA|once|TRBJ2-5|TRBV7-6
CASSLGQYQETQYF
TGTGCCAGCAGCTTAGGCCAGTACCAAGAGACCCAGTACTTC
>TRBD1|NA|TRBJ2-3|TRBV6-1
CASRTGSLRGDTQYF
TGTGCCAGCAGAACAGGCTCGCTCAGGGGGGATACGCAGTATTTT
>NA|NA|TRBJ1-2|TRBV29-1
CSGGRREDYGYTF
TGCAGCGGCGGACGGAGGGAGGACTATGGCTACACCTTC
>TRBD2|NA|TRBJ2-7|TRBV9
CASSPAGTSGRNPEQYF
TGTGCCAGCAGCCCGGCCGGGACTAGCGGGAGAAACCCCGAGCAGTACTTC
>NA|NA|TRBJ1-1|TRBV6-1
CANSAGAGTEAFF
TGTGCCAACTCAGCCGGGGCAGGCACTGAAGCTTTCTTT
>NA|NA|TRBJ2-3|TRBV6-6
CASSSGGTDTQYF
TGTGCCAGCAGTTCAGGGGGGACAGATACGCAGTATTTT
>NA|NA|TRBJ1-1|TRBV28
CASGRAEAFF
TGTGCCAGCGGGAGGGCGGAAGCTTTCTTT
>TRBD1|NA|TRBJ1-6|TRBV2
CASCSLDRGSYNSPLHF
TGTGCCAGCTGTTCGTTGGACAGGGGCTCCTATAATTCACCCCTCCACTTT
>TRBD1|NA|TRBJ2-3|TRBV7-2
CASSRRAGGADTQYF
TGTGCCAGCAGCCGGCGGGCAGGGGGTGCAGATACGCAGTATTTT
>NA|NA|TRBJ2-7|TRBV27
CASSLFATGNEQYF
TGTGCCAGCAGTTTATTCGCGACTGGGAACGAGCAGTACTTC